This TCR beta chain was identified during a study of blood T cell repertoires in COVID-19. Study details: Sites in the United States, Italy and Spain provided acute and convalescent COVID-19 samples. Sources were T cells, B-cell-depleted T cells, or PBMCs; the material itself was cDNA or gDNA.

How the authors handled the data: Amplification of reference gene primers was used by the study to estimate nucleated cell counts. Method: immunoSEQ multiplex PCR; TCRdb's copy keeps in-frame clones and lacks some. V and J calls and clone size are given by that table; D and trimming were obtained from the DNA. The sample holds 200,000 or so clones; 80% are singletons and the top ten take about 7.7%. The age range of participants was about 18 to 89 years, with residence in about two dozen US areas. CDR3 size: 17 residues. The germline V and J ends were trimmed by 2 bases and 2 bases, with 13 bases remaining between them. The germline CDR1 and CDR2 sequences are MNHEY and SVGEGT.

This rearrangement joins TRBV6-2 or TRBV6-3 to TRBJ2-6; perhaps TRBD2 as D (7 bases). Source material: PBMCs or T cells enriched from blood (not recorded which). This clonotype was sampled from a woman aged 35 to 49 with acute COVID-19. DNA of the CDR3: TGTGCCAGCAGTTACCAAACGGGGGGCGCTGGGGCCAACGTCCTGACTTTC. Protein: CASSYQTGGAGANVLTF.